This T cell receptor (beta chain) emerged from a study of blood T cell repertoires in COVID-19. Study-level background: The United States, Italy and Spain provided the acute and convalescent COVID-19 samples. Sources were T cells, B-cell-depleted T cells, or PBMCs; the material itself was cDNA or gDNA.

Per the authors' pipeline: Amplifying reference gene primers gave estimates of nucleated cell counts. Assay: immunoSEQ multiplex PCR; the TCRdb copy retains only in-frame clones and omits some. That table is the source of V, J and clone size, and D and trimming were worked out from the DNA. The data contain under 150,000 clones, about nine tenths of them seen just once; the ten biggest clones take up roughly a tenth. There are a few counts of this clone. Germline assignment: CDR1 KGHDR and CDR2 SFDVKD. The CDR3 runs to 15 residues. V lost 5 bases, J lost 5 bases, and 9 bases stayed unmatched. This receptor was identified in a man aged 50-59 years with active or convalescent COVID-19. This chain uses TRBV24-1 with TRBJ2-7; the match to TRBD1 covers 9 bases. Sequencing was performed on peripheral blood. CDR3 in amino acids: CATSGGPGTGNEQYF. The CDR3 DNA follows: TGTGCCACCAGTGGGGGTCCCGGGACAGGGAACGAGCAGTACTTC.